This T cell receptor (beta chain) stems from a study of T cell responses to AZD1222 COVID-19 vaccine. V trimming: 2 bases; J trimming: 5 bases; junction bases outside the gene matches: 2. The CDR3 sequence is 14 residues long. Germline assignment: CDR1 MNHEY and CDR2 SMNVEV (reference sequence). Study-wide results and caveats: Donors in the cohort were predominantly white British and more often female, and clonal diversity was possibly underestimated. Baseline seropositivity characterized only a handful of AZD1222 recipients.

Assay used: immunoSEQ multiplex PCR; TCRdb lists only in-frame clones, some missing. The table has about 73,000 clones, around 89% seen once; the top ten hold roughly a fifth. Details on this clone: Its antigen is not known.

The clonotype comes from an adult in good health. The specimen comprised peripheral blood, sampled on day 0 of AZD1222 vaccination. The J gene is TRBJ2-7, the V gene TRBV27; TRBD2 agrees at 11 bases. CDR3: CASSLLAGGDEQYF. CDR3 nucleotides: TGTGCCAGCAGTTTACTAGCGGGGGGTGACGAGCAGTACTTC.